The rows below give T cell receptor beta chains drawn from one sample of a study of cytomegalovirus exposure and HLA in healthy donors. Method: immunoSEQ multiplex PCR; TCRdb's copy keeps in-frame clones and lacks some. The table lists 130,000 to 150,000 clones. The sequencing sample was made of PBMCs. The receptor source for this set is a man between 40 and 49 years old in good health and CMV-seronegative. Both conserved end residues are part of each CDR3. A D gene is named only where the DNA matches it firmly.

>TRBV4-3|NA|TRBJ2-2
CASSQSQGYTGELFF
TGCGCCAGCAGCCAGAGTCAGGGGTACACCGGGGAGCTGTTTTTT
>TRBV4-2|NA|TRBJ1-2
CASSLYDTTYGYTF
TGTGCCAGCAGCCTTTACGACACCACTTATGGCTACACCTTC
>TRBV4-1|TRBD2|TRBJ2-5
CASSTRTSGGLGETQYF
TGCGCCAGCAGCACTAGGACTAGCGGGGGGCTGGGAGAGACCCAGTACTTC
>TRBV9|NA|TRBJ1-1
CASSVDSGRNTEAFF
TGTGCCAGCAGCGTAGACAGCGGGCGGAACACTGAAGCTTTCTTT
>TRBV7-6|TRBD1|TRBJ2-2
CASSPEQGAYTGELFF
TGTGCCAGCAGCCCGGAACAGGGGGCATACACCGGGGAGCTGTTTTTT
>TRBV5-1|NA|TRBJ1-6
CASSLAGAKNSPLHF
TGCGCCAGCAGCTTGGCAGGGGCGAAGAATTCACCCCTCCACTTT
>TRBV29-1|NA|TRBJ2-3
CRVGGLIVTDTQYF
TGCAGGGTTGGGGGACTTATAGTCACAGATACGCAGTATTTT
>TRBV18|NA|TRBJ1-2
CASSPPGLRYGYTF
TGTGCCAGCTCACCACCGGGACTGCGCTATGGCTACACCTTC
>TRBV2|NA|TRBJ1-4
CAGDVLSGTKKLFF
TGTGCCGGAGATGTCCTGTCAGGGACTAAAAAACTGTTTTTT
>TRBV19|TRBD1|TRBJ1-4
CASSSTGTANEKLFF
TGTGCCAGTAGTTCCACCGGGACAGCTAATGAAAAACTGTTTTTT
>TRBV7-9|NA|TRBJ2-7
CASSVGTYEQYF
TGTGCCAGCAGTGTCGGGACCTACGAGCAGTACTTC
>TRBV5-5|NA|TRBJ2-3
CASTSLASTDTQYF
TGTGCCAGCACATCCCTAGCTAGCACAGATACGCAGTATTTT
>TRBV5-1|TRBD1|TRBJ1-6
CASSGGQGVANSPLHF
TGCGCCAGCAGCGGGGGACAGGGAGTGGCAAATTCACCCCTCCACTTT
>TRBV4-1|NA|TRBJ2-7
CASRPPGDDEQYF
TGCGCCAGCCGCCCCCCGGGGGACGACGAGCAGTACTTC
>TRBV2|TRBD1|TRBJ1-4
CASRGGRAIGLFF
TGTGCCAGCCGAGGGGGCCGAGCAATAGGGCTGTTTTTT
>TRBV4-2|NA|TRBJ2-7
CASSSSDRRAAQSEQYF
TGTGCCAGCAGCTCATCGGACCGTCGAGCGGCCCAAAGCGAGCAGTACTTC
>TRBV6-6|TRBD1|TRBJ2-1
CASSQGQGQFNEQFF
TGTGCCAGCAGCCAGGGACAGGGCCAATTCAATGAGCAGTTCTTC
>TRBV7-2|TRBD2|TRBJ2-1
CASSSHPSGGHNEQFF
TGTGCCAGCAGCTCCCATCCTAGCGGGGGGCACAATGAGCAGTTCTTC
>TRBV6-5|NA|TRBJ2-2
CASSYSRQGGPGELFF
TGTGCCAGCAGTTACTCCCGGCAGGGTGGTCCCGGGGAGCTGTTTTTT
>TRBV4-3|NA|TRBJ2-5
CASSQDDSQETQYF
TGCGCCAGCAGCCAAGATGACAGCCAAGAGACCCAGTACTTC
>TRBV19|TRBD1|TRBJ1-2
CASRSDRVDGYTF
TGTGCCAGTAGATCGGACAGGGTGGATGGCTACACCTTC
>TRBV9|TRBD2|TRBJ2-3
CASSARQSGGVGDTQYF
TGTGCCAGCAGCGCGCGTCAGAGCGGGGGGGTAGGTGATACGCAGTATTTT
>TRBV5-6|TRBD1|TRBJ1-2
CASSSTGDGYTF
TGTGCCAGCAGCTCCACAGGGGATGGCTACACCTTC
>TRBV7-9|NA|TRBJ2-5
CASSRDRQETQYF
TGTGCCAGCAGCCGCGACAGGCAAGAGACCCAGTACTTC
>TRBV18|TRBD1|TRBJ1-6
CASLPDRGGSPLHF
TGTGCCAGCTTACCGGACAGGGGAGGTTCACCCCTCCACTTT
>TRBV9|TRBD1|TRBJ1-6
CASSVNRGVNSPLHF
TGTGCCAGCAGCGTAAACAGGGGGGTGAATTCACCCCTCCACTTT
>TRBV10-3|NA|TRBJ1-1
CAISESGVNTEAFF
TGTGCCATCAGTGAGTCGGGCGTTAACACTGAAGCTTTCTTT
>TRBV6-6|TRBD1|TRBJ2-7
CASSQGQGYEQYF
TGTGCCAGCTCTCAGGGACAGGGGTACGAGCAGTACTTC
>TRBV6-5|TRBD1|TRBJ1-2
CASRRPGQGDYGYTF
TGTGCCAGCAGACGACCGGGACAGGGGGACTATGGCTACACCTTC
>TRBV5-1|NA|TRBJ2-3
CASSLDRVADTQYF
TGCGCCAGCAGCTTGGACAGGGTTGCAGATACGCAGTATTTT